This TCR beta chain stems from a study of blood T cell repertoires in COVID-19. In the study overall: Material from acute and convalescent COVID-19 was sourced from the United States, Italy and Spain.

TCRdb's table, derived via immunoSEQ multiplex PCR, lists solely in-frame clones and lacks some. The table records about 69,000 clones, roughly 79% of them present only once. This CDR3 is built from 14 residues. Germline V gives CDR1 SGHTS, CDR2 YDEGEE. Trimming shortened V by 3 bases and J by 4 bases, and 13 bases separated the two germline ends. This clone showed up just once. The sample comprised peripheral blood. The V call is TRBV5-8, the J call TRBJ1-2; D is perhaps TRBD1 (6 bases). This clonotype was sampled from a human donor in a cohort sampled during active COVID-19. The CDR3 sequence: CASSSETGGYGYTF. DNA for the CDR3: TGTGCCAGCAGCTCAGAGACAGGCGGCTATGGCTACACCTTC. The complete variable domain, with remaining parts taken from reference TRBV5-8 and TRBJ1-2, reads EAGVTQSPTHLIKTRGQQATLRCSPISGHTSVYWYQQALGLGLQFLLWYDEGEERNRGNFPPRFSGRQFPNYSSELNVNALELEDSALYLCASSSETGGYGYTFGSGTRLTVV.